The sequence of this TCR beta chain was determined in a study of T cells in Graves' hyperthyroidism and ophthalmopathy. Unmatched junction bases numbered 11, after V lost 1 base and J lost 7 bases. The CDR3 is 16 amino acids. Germline CDR1 DFQATT, CDR2 SNEGSKA (reference sequence). This clonotype was seen repeatedly, ten times or more. RNA transcripts served as the template for amplifying TCR beta CDR3 regions. During a first-round RT-PCR of the TCR CDR3, the HTBI primer set was used. A single record per CDR3 protein comes from TCRdb applying MiXCR to the multiplex PCR reads. Among 500,000 to 600,000 distinct CDR3 sequences listed, 16% were seen once.

The receptor's source is a woman in her late teens or twenties with Graves' hyperthyroidism. This chain joins TRBV20-1 and TRBJ2-4, with 9 bases fitting TRBD2. The sample consisted of blood. The CDR3, as DNA: TGCAGTGCTAGAGCCCCCCGTGGCGGGAGGGGGAACATTCAGTACTTC. Its translation: CSARAPRGGRGNIQYF.